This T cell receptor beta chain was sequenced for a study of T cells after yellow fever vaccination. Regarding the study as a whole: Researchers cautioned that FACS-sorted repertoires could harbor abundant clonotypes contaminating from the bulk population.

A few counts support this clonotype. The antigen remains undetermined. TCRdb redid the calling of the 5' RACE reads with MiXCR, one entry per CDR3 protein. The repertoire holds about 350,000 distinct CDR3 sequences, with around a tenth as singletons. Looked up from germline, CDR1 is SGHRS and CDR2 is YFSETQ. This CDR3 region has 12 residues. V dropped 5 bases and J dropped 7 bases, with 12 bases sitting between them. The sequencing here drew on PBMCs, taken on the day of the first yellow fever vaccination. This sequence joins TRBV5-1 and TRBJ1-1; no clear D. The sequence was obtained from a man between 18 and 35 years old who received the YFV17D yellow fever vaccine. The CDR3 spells CASSPEGFEAFF. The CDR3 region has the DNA TGCGCCAGCAGTCCGGAGGGCTTTGAAGCTTTCTTT. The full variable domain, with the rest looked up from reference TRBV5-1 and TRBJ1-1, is KAGVTQTPRYLIKTRGQQVTLSCSPISGHRSVSWYQQTPGQGLQFLFEYFSETQRNKGNFPGRFSGRQFSNSRSEMNVSTLELGDSALYLCASSPEGFEAFFGQGTRLTVV.